What follows are 21 T cell receptor beta chains derived from one specimen sequenced in a study of T cells expressing NK-cell markers. No DNA is given; TCRdb re-called the 5' RACE reads and lists each CDR3 protein once. Found here are 200,000 to 300,000 distinct CDR3 sequences; the top ten clones hold 3.5% to 5%. The source material was blood T cells: a sorted CD56 or NKG2C T cell subset, CD4+ or CD8+ T cells, or bulk PBMC T cells (not recorded which). The receptors shown here come from a woman aged 18 to 75 in good health.

The rearrangement joins TRBV3-1 to TRBJ2-3; TCRdb proposes TRBD2, but this gene call is untestable without DNA. Germline V gene data show CDR1 as LGHDT and CDR2 as YNNKEL (reference sequence). This CDR3 comprises 17 residues. CDR3 loop: CASRRLAGATSTDTQYF.

The CDR3 loop reads CASSPFMNTEAFF. V is TRBV14 and J is TRBJ1-1. The V gene's germline CDR1 is SGHDN and CDR2 FVKESK. The CDR3 is 13 amino acids.

Here the CDR3 reads CASSFRASGYEQYF. The chain has TRBV12-3 or TRBV12-4 and TRBJ2-7; as DNA is missing, the TRBD2 call by TCRdb cannot be tested. CDR3 size: 14 residues.

The CDR3 here is CASSSTGEALDTQYF. V gene TRBV6-2 or TRBV6-3 combines with J gene TRBJ2-3; TCRdb's assignment of TRBD2 cannot be checked, as there is no DNA. Germline V gene lookup returns CDR1 MNHEY and CDR2 SVGEGT. The CDR3 length is 15 residues.

This chain joins TRBV7-2 and TRBJ2-4; the D call from TCRdb, TRBD1, cannot be confirmed without DNA. In germline, CDR1 is SGHTA, CDR2 FQGNSA. CDR3 length equals 17 residues. The CDR3 loop reads CASSAPTSRGRKNIQYF.

The CDR3 reads CSALYQETQYF. The gene calls are TRBV29-1 and TRBJ2-5. The germline CDR1 and CDR2 sequences are SQVTM and ANQGSEA. The CDR3 runs 11 residues.

V is TRBV7-2 and J is TRBJ2-2; there is no DNA to check the TCRdb D call of TRBD2. CDR3 length: 14 residues. The germline V gene has CDR1 SGHTA and CDR2 FQGNSA. This CDR3 is CASSMGRATGELFF.

V and J are TRBV12-3 or TRBV12-4 and TRBJ1-4. This CDR3 region has 15 residues. CDR3 in amino acids: CASSPSYRGNEKLFF.

The chain is built from TRBV12-3 or TRBV12-4 and TRBJ1-2; the D gene TCRdb calls, TRBD1, cannot be checked with no DNA. The CDR3 has 13 residues. The CDR3 sequence: CASSLRTGYGYTF.

The V gene is TRBV12-3 or TRBV12-4, the J gene TRBJ1-4. The CDR3 is 12 residues long. The CDR3 spells CASRGINEKLFF.

J is TRBJ1-6 and V is TRBV14. From germline, CDR1 is SGHDN and CDR2 FVKESK. The CDR3 consists of 15 residues. CDR3 sequence: CASSKQGLMDSPLHF. The entire variable domain, with the rest obtained from reference TRBV14 and TRBJ1-6, is as follows: EAGVTQFPSHSVIEKGQTVTLRCDPISGHDNLYWYRRVMGKEIKFLLHFVKESKQDESGMPNNRFLAERTGGTYSTLKVQPAELEDSGVYFCASSKQGLMDSPLHFGNGTRLTVT.

The rearrangement joins TRBV12-3 or TRBV12-4 to TRBJ1-2; TCRdb calls TRBD1, which cannot be checked without DNA. The CDR3 is made up of 18 amino acids. CDR3 amino acids: CASTLKGTELGPNYGYTF.

The V call is TRBV20-1, the J call TRBJ2-7; TCRdb reports TRBD2, a call that lacks DNA to check it against. This CDR3 has 16 residues. The germline CDR1 and CDR2 sequences are DFQATT and SNEGSKA (reference sequence). The CDR3 protein is CSAPPRRGRLSYEQYF.

The chain is built from TRBV3-1 and TRBJ1-2. CDR3 length: 12 amino acids. The V gene's germline CDR1 is LGHDT and CDR2 YNNKEL (reference sequence). The CDR3 loop reads CASSQAQRARTF.

The chain employs TRBV3-1 and TRBJ2-7. CDR3 length equals 13 residues. CDR1 LGHDT and CDR2 YNNKEL come from the germline V gene (reference sequence). The chain's CDR3 is CASSQDVAAEQYF.

V and J are TRBV7-9 and TRBJ2-1. This CDR3 contains 11 residues. Germline CDR1 and CDR2: SEHNR and FQNEAQ (reference sequence). CDR3 region: CASNNHNEQFF.

The V gene is TRBV10-1, the J gene TRBJ1-6; TCRdb picks TRBD1, but there is no DNA to check that call. The germline CDR1 and CDR2 sequences are WNHNN and SYGVQD (reference sequence). This CDR3 has 14 amino acids. This chain's CDR3 is CASSERQGNSPLHF.

The CDR3 spells CSVVPGQGQGTQYF. This chain joins TRBV29-1 and TRBJ2-5; TCRdb's assignment of TRBD1 cannot be checked, as there is no DNA. In germline, CDR1 is SQVTM, CDR2 ANQGSEA. This CDR3 contains 14 residues. The full variable domain, its missing parts supplied by reference TRBV29-1 and TRBJ2-5, is SAVISQKPSRDICQRGTSLTIQCQVDSQVTMMFWYRQQPGQSLTLIATANQGSEATYESGFVIDKFPISRPNLTFSTLTVSNMSPEDSSIYLCSVVPGQGQGTQYFGPGTRLLVL.

V and J are TRBV20-1 and TRBJ1-2; TCRdb's assignment of TRBD1 cannot be checked, as there is no DNA. The CDR3 length is 13 residues. Germline-derived CDR1 and CDR2 are DFQATT and SNEGSKA (reference sequence). CDR3 sequence reads: CSAYQGINYGYTF.

The CDR3 spells CASSLRLSDNEQYF. The gene calls are TRBV12-3 or TRBV12-4 and TRBJ2-7. The CDR3 totals 14 residues.

The rearrangement joins TRBV10-3 to TRBJ2-3. Per germline, CDR1 ENHRY and CDR2 SYGVKD. This CDR3 contains 15 residues. The CDR3 sequence is CAISEGVAATDTQYF.